This TCR beta chain derives from a study of blood T cell repertoires in COVID-19. The J segment lost 0 bases and the V segment lost 2 bases, leaving 13 bases of the junction unmatched. Germline loops: CDR1 KGHSH, CDR2 LQKENI. This CDR3 has 19 residues. The data were produced by immunoSEQ multiplex PCR, yet TCRdb's version contains in-frame clones alone and is incomplete. This sample has 400,000 or so clones, with around 87% found just once. The chain joins TRBV18 to TRBJ2-3; 8 bases fit TRBD2. The origin of this receptor is a man between 40 and 49 years old in a cohort exposed to, infected with or recovered from COVID-19 (not recorded which). Sequenced: PBMCs or T cells enriched from blood (not recorded which). CDR3 amino acids: CASSPSVLGLAGSTDTQYF. The CDR3 DNA sequence: TGTGCCAGCTCACCATCAGTTCTGGGGCTAGCGGGTAGCACAGATACGCAGTATTTT.